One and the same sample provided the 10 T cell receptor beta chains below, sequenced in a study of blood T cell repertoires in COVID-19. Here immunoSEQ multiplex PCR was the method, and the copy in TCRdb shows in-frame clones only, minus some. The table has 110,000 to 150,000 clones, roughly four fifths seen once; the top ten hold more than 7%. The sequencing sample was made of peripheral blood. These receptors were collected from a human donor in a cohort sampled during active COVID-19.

DNA of the CDR3: TGTGCCAGCAGCTTAGTACAGGGGGGCGAACTGTTTTTT. Translating it yields CASSLVQGGELFF. This chain joins TRBV11-3 and TRBJ1-4; 8 bases are a match to TRBD1. The CDR3 extends over 13 amino acids. Trimming removed 1 base from V and 12 bases from J; junction bases left unmatched: 4. Germline V lookup: CDR1 SGHNT, CDR2 YENEEA.

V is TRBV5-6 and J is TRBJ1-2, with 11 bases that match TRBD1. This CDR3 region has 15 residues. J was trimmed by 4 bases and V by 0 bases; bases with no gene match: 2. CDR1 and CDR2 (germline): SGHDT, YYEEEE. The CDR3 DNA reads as TGTGCCAGCAGCTTGGTGGGACAGGGGGGCTATGGCTACACCTTC. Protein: CASSLVGQGGYGYTF.

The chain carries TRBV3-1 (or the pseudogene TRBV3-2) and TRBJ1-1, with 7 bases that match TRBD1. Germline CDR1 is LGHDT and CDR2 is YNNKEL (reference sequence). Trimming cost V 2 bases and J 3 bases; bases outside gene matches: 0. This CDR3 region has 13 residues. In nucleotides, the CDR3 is TGTGCCAGCAGCCAAACAGGGGACACTGAAGCTTTCTTT. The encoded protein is CASSQTGDTEAFF.

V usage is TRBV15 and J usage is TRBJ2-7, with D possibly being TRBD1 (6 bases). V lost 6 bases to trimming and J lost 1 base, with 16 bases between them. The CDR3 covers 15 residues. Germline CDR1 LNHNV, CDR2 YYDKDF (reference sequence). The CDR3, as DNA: TGTGCCACCAGAAGGACCGGGACAAAATCCTACGAGCAGTACTTC. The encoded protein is CATRRTGTKSYEQYF.

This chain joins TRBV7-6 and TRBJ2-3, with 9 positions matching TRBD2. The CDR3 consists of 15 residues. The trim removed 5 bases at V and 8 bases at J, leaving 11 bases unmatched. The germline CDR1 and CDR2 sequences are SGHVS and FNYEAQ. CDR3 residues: CASSPFGGGGLTQYF. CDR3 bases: TGTGCCAGCAGCCCCTTCGGCGGGGGGGGTCTTACGCAGTATTTT.

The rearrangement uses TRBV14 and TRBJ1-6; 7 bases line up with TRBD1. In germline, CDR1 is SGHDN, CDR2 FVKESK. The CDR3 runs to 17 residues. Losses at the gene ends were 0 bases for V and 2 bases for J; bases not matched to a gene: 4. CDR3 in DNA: TGTGCCAGCAGCCAAGATGTTGGGACAGCCTATAATTCACCCCTCCACTTT. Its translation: CASSQDVGTAYNSPLHF.

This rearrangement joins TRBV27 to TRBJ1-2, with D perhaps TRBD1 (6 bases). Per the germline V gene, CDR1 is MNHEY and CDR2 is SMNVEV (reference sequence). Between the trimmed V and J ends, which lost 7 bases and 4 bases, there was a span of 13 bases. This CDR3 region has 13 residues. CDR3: CASTYRDGYGYTF. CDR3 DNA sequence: TGTGCCAGCACCTACAGGGATGGCTATGGCTACACCTTC.

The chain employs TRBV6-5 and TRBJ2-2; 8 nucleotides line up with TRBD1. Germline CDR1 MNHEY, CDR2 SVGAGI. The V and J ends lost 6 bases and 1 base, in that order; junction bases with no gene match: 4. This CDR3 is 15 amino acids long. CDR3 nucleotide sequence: TGTGCCAGCAGGTCCGGGACAGGGAACACCGGGGAGCTGTTTTTT. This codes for CASRSGTGNTGELFF.

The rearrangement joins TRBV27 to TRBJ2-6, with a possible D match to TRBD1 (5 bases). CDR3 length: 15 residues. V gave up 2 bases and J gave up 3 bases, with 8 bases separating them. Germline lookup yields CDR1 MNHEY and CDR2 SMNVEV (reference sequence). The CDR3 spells CASSLDSNGANVLTF. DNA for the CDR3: TGTGCCAGCAGTTTAGACAGTAATGGGGCCAACGTCCTGACTTTC.

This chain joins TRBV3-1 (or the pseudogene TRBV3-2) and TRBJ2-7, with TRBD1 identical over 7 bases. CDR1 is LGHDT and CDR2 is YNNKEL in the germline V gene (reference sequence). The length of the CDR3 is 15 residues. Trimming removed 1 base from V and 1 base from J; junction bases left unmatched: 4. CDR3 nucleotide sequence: TGTGCCAGCAGCCAAGGGCAGGGGGTTTCCTACGAGCAGTACTTC. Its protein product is CASSQGQGVSYEQYF.